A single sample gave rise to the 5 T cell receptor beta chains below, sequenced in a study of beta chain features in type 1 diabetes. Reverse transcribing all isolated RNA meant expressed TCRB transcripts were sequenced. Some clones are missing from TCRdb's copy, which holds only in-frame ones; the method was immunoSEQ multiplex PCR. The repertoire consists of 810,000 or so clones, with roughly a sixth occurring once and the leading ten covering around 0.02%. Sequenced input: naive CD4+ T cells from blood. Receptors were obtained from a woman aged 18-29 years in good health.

The CDR3 nucleotides read TGTGCCAGCAGCTTGTTAAGTGGAACCTTCACAGATACGCAGTATTTT. It encodes CASSLLSGTFTDTQYF. V and J are TRBV5-4 and TRBJ2-3; D is uncertain. With 1 base removed from V and 2 bases from J, the gap between germline ends came to 14 bases. The CDR3 contains 16 residues. In germline, CDR1 is SGHNT, CDR2 YYREEE (reference sequence).

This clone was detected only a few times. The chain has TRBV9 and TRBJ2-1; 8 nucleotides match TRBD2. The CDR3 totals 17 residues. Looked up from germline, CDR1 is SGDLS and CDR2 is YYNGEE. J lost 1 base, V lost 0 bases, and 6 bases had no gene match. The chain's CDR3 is CASSVARAGASYNEQFF. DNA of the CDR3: TGTGCCAGCAGCGTAGCTAGAGCGGGAGCTTCCTACAATGAGCAGTTCTTC. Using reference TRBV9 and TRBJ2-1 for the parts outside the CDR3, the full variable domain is DSGVTQTPKHLITATGQRVTLRCSPRSGDLSVYWYQQSLDQGLQFLIQYYNGEERAKGNILERFSAQQFPDLHSELNLSSLELGDSALYFCASSVARAGASYNEQFFGPGTRLTVL.

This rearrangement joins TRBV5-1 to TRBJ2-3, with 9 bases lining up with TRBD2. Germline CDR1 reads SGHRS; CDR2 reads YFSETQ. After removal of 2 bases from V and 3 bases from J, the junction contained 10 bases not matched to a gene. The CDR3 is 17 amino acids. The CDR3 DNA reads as TGCGCCAGCAGCTTACCCCCCGGGCGGGGGGGGACAGATACGCAGTATTTT. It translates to CASSLPPGRGGTDTQYF.

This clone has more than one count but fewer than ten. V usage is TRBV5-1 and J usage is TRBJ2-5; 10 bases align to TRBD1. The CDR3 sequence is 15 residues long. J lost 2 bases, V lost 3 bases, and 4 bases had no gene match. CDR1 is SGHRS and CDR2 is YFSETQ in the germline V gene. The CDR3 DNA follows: TGCGCCAGCAGCTGGGGGGACAGGGGACAAGAGACCCAGTACTTC. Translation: CASSWGDRGQETQYF.

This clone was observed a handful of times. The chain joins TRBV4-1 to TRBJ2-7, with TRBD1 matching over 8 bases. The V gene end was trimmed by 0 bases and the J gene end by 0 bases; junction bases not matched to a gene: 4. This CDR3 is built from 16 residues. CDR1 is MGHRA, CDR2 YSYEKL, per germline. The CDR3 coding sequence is TGCGCCAGCAGCCAAGATTGGGGGACAGGCTCCTACGAGCAGTACTTC. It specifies CASSQDWGTGSYEQYF.